The rows below give T cell receptor beta chains drawn from one sample of a study of shared clonotypes between healthy human individuals. Method: immunoSEQ multiplex PCR; TCRdb's copy keeps in-frame clones and lacks some. The profile shows nearly 750,000 clones, around 70% of them singletons. Sample: memory CD4+ T cells sorted from blood. The receptors come from a woman aged 25 to 39 in good health. CDR3s leave out the opening cysteine and the closing phenylalanine or tryptophan. The order of the fields is D gene, J gene, V gene, CDR3 length, clone size, CDR3 protein. The D gene is left open where the match is weak. Clone size is stated in some rows and not others, as once, few, many or a class when expanded.

D gene: TRBD2; J gene: TRBJ2-5; V gene: TRBV11-2; CDR3 length: 12; clone size: once; CDR3 protein: ASSLGSGRLTQY
D gene: -; J gene: TRBJ1-2; V gene: TRBV25-1; CDR3 length: 10; clone size: -; CDR3 protein: ASSLWGYGYT
D gene: -; J gene: TRBJ2-2; V gene: TRBV7-6; CDR3 length: 13; clone size: -; CDR3 protein: ASSLTSAYTGELF
D gene: -; J gene: TRBJ1-5; V gene: TRBV19; CDR3 length: 14; clone size: -; CDR3 protein: ASNQGQLRRNQPQH
D gene: TRBD2; J gene: TRBJ2-7; V gene: TRBV10-2; CDR3 length: 13; clone size: few; CDR3 protein: ASSEDGGRAYEQY
D gene: -; J gene: TRBJ1-1; V gene: TRBV7-6; CDR3 length: 13; clone size: -; CDR3 protein: ASSGGGGSNTEAF
D gene: -; J gene: TRBJ2-1; V gene: TRBV30; CDR3 length: 19; clone size: -; CDR3 protein: AWGGPRDLLSRRGYNNEQF
D gene: -; J gene: TRBJ1-5; V gene: TRBV7-2; CDR3 length: 14; clone size: many; CDR3 protein: ASSLGVGTGNQPQH
D gene: -; J gene: TRBJ1-2; V gene: TRBV19; CDR3 length: 17; clone size: -; CDR3 protein: ASSTRGGDQISYGYGYT
D gene: -; J gene: TRBJ2-2; V gene: TRBV2; CDR3 length: 13; clone size: few; CDR3 protein: ASRPPGHSTGELF
D gene: -; J gene: TRBJ2-7; V gene: TRBV6-1; CDR3 length: 12; clone size: -; CDR3 protein: ASISTWGGYEQY
D gene: -; J gene: TRBJ1-5; V gene: TRBV18; CDR3 length: 14; clone size: once; CDR3 protein: ASSRQGRNSNQPQH
D gene: -; J gene: TRBJ2-1; V gene: TRBV29-1; CDR3 length: 14; clone size: -; CDR3 protein: SVYSSGAGIYNEQF
D gene: TRBD1; J gene: TRBJ2-7; V gene: TRBV4-2; CDR3 length: 13; clone size: -; CDR3 protein: ASRGEGQGFYEQY
D gene: -; J gene: TRBJ1-4; V gene: TRBV5-1; CDR3 length: 13; clone size: -; CDR3 protein: ASSIGRGTNEKLF
D gene: TRBD1; J gene: TRBJ1-5; V gene: TRBV19; CDR3 length: 12; clone size: -; CDR3 protein: ASRAGQGRQPQH
D gene: TRBD2; J gene: TRBJ2-3; V gene: TRBV5-1; CDR3 length: 14; clone size: -; CDR3 protein: ASSSGTSDAADTQY
D gene: -; J gene: TRBJ1-1; V gene: TRBV2; CDR3 length: 16; clone size: -; CDR3 protein: ASSERGAGPRGNTEAF
D gene: TRBD2; J gene: TRBJ2-5; V gene: TRBV19; CDR3 length: 13; clone size: -; CDR3 protein: ATKRGGSGQETQY
D gene: -; J gene: TRBJ2-7; V gene: TRBV28; CDR3 length: 15; clone size: -; CDR3 protein: ASSLPLTLGGSYEQY
D gene: TRBD2; J gene: -; V gene: TRBV4-1; CDR3 length: 14; clone size: -; CDR3 protein: ASSPSSGRTSYEQY
D gene: TRBD1; J gene: TRBJ1-2; V gene: TRBV2; CDR3 length: 13; clone size: -; CDR3 protein: ARQIRQGANYGYT
D gene: TRBD1; J gene: TRBJ2-1; V gene: TRBV6-1; CDR3 length: 13; clone size: once; CDR3 protein: ASSEIWTGVNEQF